The clone carrying this TCR beta chain was seen just once. This record comes from a study of radiation and T cells in renal cell carcinoma. The V gene's germline CDR1 is SNHLY and CDR2 FYNNEI. CDR3 length equals 16 residues. Trimming left V 2 bases short and J 3 bases short, with 15 bases between. Measured with immunoSEQ multiplex PCR; TCRdb has only the in-frame clones, and not every one. The data contain tens of thousands of clones, 81% of them seen just once; the ten biggest clones take up approximately 33%. Time point reported: blood 4 weeks post-SBRT, at nephrectomy. The treatment was: 15 Gy SBRT to primary tumor, nephrectomy 4 weeks later.

The chain uses TRBV2 and TRBJ2-3, with D perhaps matching TRBD1 (6 bases). Here the sequenced sample was blood, taken from a patient whose treatment included radiotherapy and nephrectomy. The clonotype comes from a man aged 60 to 69 with renal cell carcinoma. CDR3 in amino acids: CASSEMVAGETDTQYF. The DNA of the CDR3 is TGTGCCAGCAGTGAAATGGTTGCAGGGGAGACAGATACGCAGTATTTT.